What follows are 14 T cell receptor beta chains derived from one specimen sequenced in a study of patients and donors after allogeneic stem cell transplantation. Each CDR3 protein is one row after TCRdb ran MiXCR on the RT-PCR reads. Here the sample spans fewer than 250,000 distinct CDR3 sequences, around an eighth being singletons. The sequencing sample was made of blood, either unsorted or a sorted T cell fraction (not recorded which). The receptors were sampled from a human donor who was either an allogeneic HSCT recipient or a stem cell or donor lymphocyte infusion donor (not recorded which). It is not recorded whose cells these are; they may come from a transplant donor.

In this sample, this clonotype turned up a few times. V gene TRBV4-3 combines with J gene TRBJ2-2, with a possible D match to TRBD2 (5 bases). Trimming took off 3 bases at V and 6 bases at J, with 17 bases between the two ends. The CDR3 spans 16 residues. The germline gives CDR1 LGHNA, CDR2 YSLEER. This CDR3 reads CASSQAEGRFAGELFF. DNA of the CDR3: TGCGCCAGCAGCCAGGCCGAGGGCCGTTTTGCCGGGGAGCTGTTTTTT.

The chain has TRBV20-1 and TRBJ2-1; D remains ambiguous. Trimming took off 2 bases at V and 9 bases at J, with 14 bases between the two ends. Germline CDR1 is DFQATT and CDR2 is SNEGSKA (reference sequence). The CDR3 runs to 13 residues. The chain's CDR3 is CSARSSAIGEQFF. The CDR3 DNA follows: TGCAGTGCTAGAAGCAGCGCCATCGGTGAGCAGTTCTTC.

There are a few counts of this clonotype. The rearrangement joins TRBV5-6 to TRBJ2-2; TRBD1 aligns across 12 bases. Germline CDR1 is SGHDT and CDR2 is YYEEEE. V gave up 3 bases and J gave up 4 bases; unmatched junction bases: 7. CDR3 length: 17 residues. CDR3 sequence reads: CASSSGTGGAVTGELFF. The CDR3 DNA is TGTGCCAGCAGCTCCGGGACAGGGGGCGCGGTCACCGGGGAGCTGTTTTTT.

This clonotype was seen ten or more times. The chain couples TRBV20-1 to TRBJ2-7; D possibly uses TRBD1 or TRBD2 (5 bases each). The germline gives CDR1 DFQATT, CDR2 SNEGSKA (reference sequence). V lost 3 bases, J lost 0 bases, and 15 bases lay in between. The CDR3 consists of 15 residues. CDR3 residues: CSASQRSRGSYEQYF. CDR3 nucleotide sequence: TGCAGTGCTAGTCAACGGTCGAGGGGCTCCTACGAGCAGTACTTC.

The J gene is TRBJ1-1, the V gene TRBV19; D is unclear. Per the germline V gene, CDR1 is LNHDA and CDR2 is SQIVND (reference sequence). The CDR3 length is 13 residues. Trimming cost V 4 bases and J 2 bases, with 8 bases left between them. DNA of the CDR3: TGTGCCAGTAGTAAGGGAGCTAACACTGAAGCTTTCTTT. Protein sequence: CASSKGANTEAFF.

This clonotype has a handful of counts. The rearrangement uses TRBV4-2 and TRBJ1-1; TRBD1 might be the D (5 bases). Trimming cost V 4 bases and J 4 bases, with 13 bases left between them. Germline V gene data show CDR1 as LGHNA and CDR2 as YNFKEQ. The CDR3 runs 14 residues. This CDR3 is CASSRGVEGTEAFF. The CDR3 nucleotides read TGTGCCAGCAGCCGAGGGGTCGAGGGCACTGAAGCTTTCTTT.

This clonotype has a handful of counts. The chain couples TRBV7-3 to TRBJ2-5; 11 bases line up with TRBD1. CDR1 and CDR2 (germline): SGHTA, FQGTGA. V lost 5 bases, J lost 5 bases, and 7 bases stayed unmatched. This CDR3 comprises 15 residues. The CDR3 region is CASSPGQGAGETQYF. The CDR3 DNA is TGTGCCAGCAGCCCCGGACAGGGGGCAGGGGAGACCCAGTACTTC.

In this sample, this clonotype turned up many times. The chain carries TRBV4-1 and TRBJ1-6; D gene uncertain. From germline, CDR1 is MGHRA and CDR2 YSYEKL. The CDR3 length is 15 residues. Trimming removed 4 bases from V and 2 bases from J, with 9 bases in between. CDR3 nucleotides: TGCGCCAGCAGCCTAACGACAACCTATAATTCACCCCTCCACTTT. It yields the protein CASSLTTTYNSPLHF.

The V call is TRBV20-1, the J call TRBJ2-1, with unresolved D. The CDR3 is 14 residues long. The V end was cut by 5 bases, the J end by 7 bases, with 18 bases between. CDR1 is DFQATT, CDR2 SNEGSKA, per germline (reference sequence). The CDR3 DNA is TGCAGTGCTGGGGTGTTTGACGTTGGTAATGAGCAGTTCTTC. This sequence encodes CSAGVFDVGNEQFF.

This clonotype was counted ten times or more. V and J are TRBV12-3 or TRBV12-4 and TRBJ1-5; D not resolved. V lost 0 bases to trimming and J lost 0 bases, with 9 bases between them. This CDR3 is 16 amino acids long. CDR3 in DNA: TGTGCCAGCAGTTTAGCGTCGGTTCCTAGCAATCAGCCCCAGCATTTT. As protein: CASSLASVPSNQPQHF.

CDR3 in amino acids: CASSLGRAYQETQYF. DNA of the CDR3: TGTGCCAGCAGCCTGGGGAGAGCATACCAAGAGACCCAGTACTTC. J is TRBJ2-5 and V is TRBV7-7; a weak D match, TRBD2 (5 bases). The V end was cut by 5 bases, the J end by 0 bases, with 13 bases between. Per the germline V gene, CDR1 is SSHAT and CDR2 is FNYEAQ (reference sequence). The CDR3 runs to 15 residues.

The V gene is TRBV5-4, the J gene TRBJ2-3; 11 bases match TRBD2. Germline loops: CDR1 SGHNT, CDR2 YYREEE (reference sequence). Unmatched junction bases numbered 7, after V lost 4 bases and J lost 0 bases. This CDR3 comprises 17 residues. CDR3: CASSRQGLAASTDTQYF. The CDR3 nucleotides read TGTGCCAGCAGCAGACAGGGACTAGCGGCTAGCACAGATACGCAGTATTTT.

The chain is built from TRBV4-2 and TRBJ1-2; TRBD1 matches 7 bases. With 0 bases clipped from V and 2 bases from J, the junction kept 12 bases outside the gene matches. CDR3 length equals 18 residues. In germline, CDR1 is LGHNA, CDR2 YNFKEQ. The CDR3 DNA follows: TGTGCCAGCAGCCAAGAAGGGGGCAGGGGATTATGGAACTATGGCTACACCTTC. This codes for CASSQEGGRGLWNYGYTF.

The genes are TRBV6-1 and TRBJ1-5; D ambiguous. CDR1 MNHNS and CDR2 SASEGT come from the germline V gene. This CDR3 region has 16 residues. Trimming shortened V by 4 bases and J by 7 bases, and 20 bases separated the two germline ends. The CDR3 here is CASSGLAEMVSQPQHF. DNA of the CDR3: TGTGCCAGCAGTGGATTAGCAGAAATGGTTTCGCAGCCCCAGCATTTT.